The rows below give T cell receptor beta chains drawn from one sample of a study of beta chain features in type 1 diabetes. Produced via immunoSEQ multiplex PCR; TCRdb's table is partial and in-frame only. The sample records 300,000 to 400,000 clones, around 10% being singletons. Sequenced material: naive CD4+ T cells from blood. The receptors here all came from a woman in her twenties or thirties in good health. The CDR3 runs from the conserved cysteine through the conserved F or W.

j_gene: TRBJ2-1; v_gene: TRBV5-1; CDR3aa: CASSLAQGSYNEQFF
j_gene: TRBJ1-2; v_gene: TRBV7-2; CDR3aa: CASSQEGQDGGYTF
j_gene: TRBJ2-3; v_gene: TRBV2; CDR3aa: CASSQRGSGTDTQYF
j_gene: TRBJ1-2; v_gene: TRBV18; CDR3aa: CASSLQGDYGYTF
j_gene: TRBJ2-7; v_gene: TRBV29-1; CDR3aa: CSVERTGGAYEQYF
j_gene: TRBJ2-2; v_gene: TRBV13; CDR3aa: CASSLVIDSGRGTGELFF
j_gene: TRBJ2-3; v_gene: TRBV2; CDR3aa: CASSDRGFGTQYF
j_gene: TRBJ2-7; v_gene: TRBV13; CDR3aa: CASSFSNSGTYEQYF
j_gene: TRBJ2-1; v_gene: TRBV5-1; CDR3aa: CASSLASGINEQFF
j_gene: TRBJ1-1; v_gene: TRBV28; CDR3aa: CASRQGGSLTEAFF
j_gene: TRBJ2-5; v_gene: TRBV7-6; CDR3aa: CASSPNAGPQETQYF
j_gene: TRBJ2-7; v_gene: TRBV11-2; CDR3aa: CASSLYRGIPYEQYF
j_gene: TRBJ2-7; v_gene: TRBV7-2; CDR3aa: CASSATRLDEQYF
j_gene: TRBJ2-7; v_gene: TRBV27; CDR3aa: CASTGTGVHEQYF
j_gene: TRBJ2-7; v_gene: TRBV7-2; CDR3aa: CASSPGQSWYEQYF
j_gene: TRBJ1-5; v_gene: TRBV15; CDR3aa: CATSRDYRDSNQPQHF
j_gene: TRBJ1-4; v_gene: TRBV27; CDR3aa: CASSLIPGLNEKLFF
j_gene: TRBJ2-7; v_gene: TRBV25-1; CDR3aa: CASSETPGWEQYF
j_gene: TRBJ2-5; v_gene: TRBV30; CDR3aa: CARGGLRQETQYF
j_gene: TRBJ1-2; v_gene: TRBV27; CDR3aa: CASRAQGVWPGYTF
j_gene: TRBJ2-7; v_gene: TRBV6-6; CDR3aa: CASRPGQSSYEQYF
j_gene: TRBJ2-7; v_gene: TRBV28; CDR3aa: CASSAFSGAGGAYEQYF
j_gene: TRBJ2-1; v_gene: TRBV11-1; CDR3aa: CARFEGVNEQFF
j_gene: TRBJ2-3; v_gene: TRBV5-1; CDR3aa: CASSIGTSGDTQYF
j_gene: TRBJ2-5; v_gene: TRBV5-1; CDR3aa: CASSLSDRQETQYF
j_gene: TRBJ1-1; v_gene: TRBV29-1; CDR3aa: CSVEIRTGVNTEAFF
j_gene: TRBJ2-1; v_gene: TRBV9; CDR3aa: CASSVDLRSSYNEQFF
j_gene: TRBJ2-1; v_gene: TRBV5-1; CDR3aa: CASSLGADNEQFF
j_gene: TRBJ2-1; v_gene: TRBV30; CDR3aa: CAWSVPGVLNEQFF
j_gene: TRBJ1-1; v_gene: TRBV7-2; CDR3aa: CASSFDSLNTEAFF
j_gene: TRBJ1-4; v_gene: TRBV5-6; CDR3aa: CASSHKQGARPNEKLFF
j_gene: TRBJ1-1; v_gene: TRBV30; CDR3aa: CAWSVRRGQGGTEAFF
j_gene: TRBJ2-1; v_gene: TRBV28; CDR3aa: CASSFEGMVTGEQFF
j_gene: TRBJ2-2; v_gene: TRBV7-3; CDR3aa: CASSLSAGGTTGELFF
j_gene: TRBJ2-5; v_gene: TRBV9; CDR3aa: CASSVATASGGAGETQYF
j_gene: TRBJ2-5; v_gene: TRBV7-2; CDR3aa: CASSVAPQTIIAGGQETQYF
j_gene: TRBJ1-5; v_gene: TRBV15; CDR3aa: CATSMWTGPNQPQHF
j_gene: TRBJ2-1; v_gene: TRBV25-1; CDR3aa: CASSRQGTYNEQFF
j_gene: TRBJ2-5; v_gene: TRBV16; CDR3aa: CASSPLDQETQYF
j_gene: TRBJ2-4; v_gene: TRBV7-6; CDR3aa: CASSLYGTENIQYF
j_gene: TRBJ1-4; v_gene: TRBV4-3; CDR3aa: CASSQGRGLGANEKLFF
j_gene: TRBJ2-3; v_gene: TRBV15; CDR3aa: CATSRGADTQYF
j_gene: TRBJ2-3; v_gene: TRBV29-1; CDR3aa: CKRKRREDNTDTQYF
j_gene: TRBJ2-1; v_gene: TRBV6-5; CDR3aa: CASRIQGGPGKQFF
j_gene: TRBJ2-7; v_gene: TRBV4-3; CDR3aa: CASSQDNFSYEQYF
j_gene: TRBJ2-7; v_gene: TRBV18; CDR3aa: CASSQTRNEQYF
j_gene: TRBJ2-5; v_gene: TRBV25-1; CDR3aa: CASQGASETQYF
j_gene: TRBJ2-1; v_gene: TRBV7-2; CDR3aa: CASSLGLIGTFSEQFF
j_gene: TRBJ1-5; v_gene: TRBV28; CDR3aa: CASSLYGGGLTQHF
j_gene: TRBJ2-7; v_gene: TRBV28; CDR3aa: CASSPRRAGFYEQYF
j_gene: TRBJ1-2; v_gene: TRBV6-5; CDR3aa: CASSYSSDEAVGGYTF
j_gene: TRBJ2-7; v_gene: TRBV5-1; CDR3aa: CASSLAGEIPYEQYF
j_gene: TRBJ2-1; v_gene: TRBV28; CDR3aa: CASSLPGLQSYNEQFF
j_gene: TRBJ2-1; v_gene: TRBV7-2; CDR3aa: CASSLAGTSAYNEQFF
j_gene: TRBJ2-2; v_gene: TRBV25-1; CDR3aa: CASSVDWGEVTGELFF
j_gene: TRBJ2-5; v_gene: TRBV14; CDR3aa: CASSPRGIETQYF
j_gene: TRBJ2-7; v_gene: TRBV9; CDR3aa: CASSGAGTPYEQYF
j_gene: TRBJ2-5; v_gene: TRBV7-2; CDR3aa: CASSLVAGEGETQYF
j_gene: TRBJ1-2; v_gene: TRBV11-1; CDR3aa: CASSLDSNYGYTF